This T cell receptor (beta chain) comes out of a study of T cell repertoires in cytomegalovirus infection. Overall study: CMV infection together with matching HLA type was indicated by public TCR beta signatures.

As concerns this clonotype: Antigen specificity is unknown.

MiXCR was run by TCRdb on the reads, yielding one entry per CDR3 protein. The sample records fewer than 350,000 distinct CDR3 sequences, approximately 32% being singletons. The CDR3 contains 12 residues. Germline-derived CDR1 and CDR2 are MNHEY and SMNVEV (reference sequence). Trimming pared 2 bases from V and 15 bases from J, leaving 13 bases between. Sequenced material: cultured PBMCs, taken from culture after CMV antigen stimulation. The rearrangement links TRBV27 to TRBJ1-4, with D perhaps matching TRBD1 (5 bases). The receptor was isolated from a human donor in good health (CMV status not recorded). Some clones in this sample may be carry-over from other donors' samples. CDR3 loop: CASSLKTGPVFF. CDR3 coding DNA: TGTGCCAGCAGTTTAAAGACGGGACCAGTGTTTTTT.